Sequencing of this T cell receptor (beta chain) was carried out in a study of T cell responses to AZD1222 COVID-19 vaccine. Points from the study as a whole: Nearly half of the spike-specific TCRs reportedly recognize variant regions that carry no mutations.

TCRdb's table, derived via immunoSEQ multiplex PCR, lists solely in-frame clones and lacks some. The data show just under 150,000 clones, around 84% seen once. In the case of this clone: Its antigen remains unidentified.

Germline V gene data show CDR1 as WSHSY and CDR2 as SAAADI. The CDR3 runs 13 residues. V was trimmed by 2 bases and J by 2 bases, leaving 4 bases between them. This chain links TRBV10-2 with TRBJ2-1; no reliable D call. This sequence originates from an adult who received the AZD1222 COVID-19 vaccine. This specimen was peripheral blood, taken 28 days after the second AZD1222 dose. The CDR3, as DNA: TGCGCCAGCAGTGAGAACACCTACAATGAGCAGTTCTTC. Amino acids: CASSENTYNEQFF.